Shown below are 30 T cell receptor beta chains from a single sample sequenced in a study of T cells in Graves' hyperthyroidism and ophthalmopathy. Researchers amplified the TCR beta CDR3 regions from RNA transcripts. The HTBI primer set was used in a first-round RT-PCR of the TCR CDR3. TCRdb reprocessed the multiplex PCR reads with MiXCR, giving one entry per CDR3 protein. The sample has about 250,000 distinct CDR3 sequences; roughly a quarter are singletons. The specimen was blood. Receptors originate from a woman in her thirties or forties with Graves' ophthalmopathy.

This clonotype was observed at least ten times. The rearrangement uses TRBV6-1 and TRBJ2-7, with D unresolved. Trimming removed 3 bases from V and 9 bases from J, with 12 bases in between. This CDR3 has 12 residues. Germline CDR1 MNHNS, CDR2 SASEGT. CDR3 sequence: CASSEPQKGQYF. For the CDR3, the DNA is TGTGCCAGCAGTGAGCCCCAGAAGGGGCAGTACTTC.

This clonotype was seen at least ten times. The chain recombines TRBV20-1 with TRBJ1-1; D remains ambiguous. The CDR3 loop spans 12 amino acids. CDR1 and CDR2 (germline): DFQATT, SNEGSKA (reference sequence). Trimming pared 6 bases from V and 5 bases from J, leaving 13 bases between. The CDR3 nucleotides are TGCAGTGCCAAAAGAGGTCGAACTGAAGCTTTCTTT. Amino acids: CSAKRGRTEAFF.

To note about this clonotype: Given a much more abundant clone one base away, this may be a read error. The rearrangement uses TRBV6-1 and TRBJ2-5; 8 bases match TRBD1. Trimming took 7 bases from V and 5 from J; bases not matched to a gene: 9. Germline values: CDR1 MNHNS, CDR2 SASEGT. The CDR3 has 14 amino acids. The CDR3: CASTPRGRLETQYF. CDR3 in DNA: TGTGCCAGCACCCCCAGGGGGCGGCTGGAGACCCAGTACTTC.

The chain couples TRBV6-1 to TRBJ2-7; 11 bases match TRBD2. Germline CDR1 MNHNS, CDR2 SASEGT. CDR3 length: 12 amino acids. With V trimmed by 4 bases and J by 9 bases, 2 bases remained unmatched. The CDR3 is CASSGLAGGQYF. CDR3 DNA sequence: TGTGCCAGCAGTGGTCTAGCGGGAGGGCAGTACTTC.

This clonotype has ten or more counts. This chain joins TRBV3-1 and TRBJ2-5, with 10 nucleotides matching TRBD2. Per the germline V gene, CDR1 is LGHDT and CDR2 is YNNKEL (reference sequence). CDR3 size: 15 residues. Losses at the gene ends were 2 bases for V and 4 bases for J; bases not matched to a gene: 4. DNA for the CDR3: TGTGCCAGCAGCCAACGTACTAGCGGGATAGAGACCCAGTACTTC. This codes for CASSQRTSGIETQYF.

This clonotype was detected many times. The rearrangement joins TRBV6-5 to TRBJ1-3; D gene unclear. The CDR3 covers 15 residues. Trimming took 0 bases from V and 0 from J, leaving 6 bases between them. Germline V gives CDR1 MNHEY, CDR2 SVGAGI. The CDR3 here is CASSYSRLSGNTIYF. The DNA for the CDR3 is TGTGCCAGCAGTTACTCGAGGCTCTCTGGAAACACCATATATTTT.

CDR3 DNA sequence: TGTGCCAGCAGTGAACAGGGCTTGGGTGGCTACACCTTC. This sequence encodes CASSEQGLGGYTF. The chain combines TRBV6-1 with TRBJ1-2, with D possibly TRBD1 on 5 matching bases. From germline, CDR1 is MNHNS and CDR2 SASEGT. The CDR3 has 13 amino acids. V lost 2 bases, J lost 7 bases, and 11 bases lay in between.

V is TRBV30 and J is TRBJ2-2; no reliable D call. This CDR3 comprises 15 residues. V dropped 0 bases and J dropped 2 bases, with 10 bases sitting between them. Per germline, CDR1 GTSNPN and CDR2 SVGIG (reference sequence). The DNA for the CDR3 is TGTGCCTGGAGTGTAGACCCCCGTAACACCGGGGAGCTGTTTTTT. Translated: CAWSVDPRNTGELFF.

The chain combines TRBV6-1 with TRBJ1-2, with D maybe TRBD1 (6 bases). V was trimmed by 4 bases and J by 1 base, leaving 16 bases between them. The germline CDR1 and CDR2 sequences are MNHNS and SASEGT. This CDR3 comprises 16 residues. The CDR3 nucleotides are TGTGCCAGCAGTGGGATCGACAGGCAGATTAACTATGGCTACACCTTC. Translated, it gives CASSGIDRQINYGYTF.

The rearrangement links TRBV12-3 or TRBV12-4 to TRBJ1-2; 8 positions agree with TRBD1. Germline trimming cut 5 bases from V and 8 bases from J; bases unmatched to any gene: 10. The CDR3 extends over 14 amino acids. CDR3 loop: CASSPGQGRHGYTF. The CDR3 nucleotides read TGTGCCAGCAGTCCTGGACAGGGCCGCCACGGCTACACCTTC.

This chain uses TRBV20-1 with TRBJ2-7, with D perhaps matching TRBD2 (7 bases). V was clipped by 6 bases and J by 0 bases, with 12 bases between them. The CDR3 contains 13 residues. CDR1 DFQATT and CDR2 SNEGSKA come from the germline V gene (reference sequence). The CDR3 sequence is CSAGGTTSYEQYF. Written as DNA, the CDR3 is TGCAGTGCAGGGGGGACTACCTCCTACGAGCAGTACTTC.

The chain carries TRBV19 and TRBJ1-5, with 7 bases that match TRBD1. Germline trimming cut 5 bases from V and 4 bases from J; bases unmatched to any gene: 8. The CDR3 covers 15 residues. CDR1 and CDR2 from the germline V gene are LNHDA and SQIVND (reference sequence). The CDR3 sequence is CASSAIQQGNQPQHF. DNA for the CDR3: TGTGCCAGTAGTGCGATCCAACAGGGGAATCAGCCCCAGCATTTT.

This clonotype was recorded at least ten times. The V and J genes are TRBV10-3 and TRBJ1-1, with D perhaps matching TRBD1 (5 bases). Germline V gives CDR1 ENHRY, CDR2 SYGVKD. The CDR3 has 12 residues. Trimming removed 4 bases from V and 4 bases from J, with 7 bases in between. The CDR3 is CAISGGGTEAFF. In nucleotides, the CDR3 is TGTGCCATCAGTGGGGGGGGCACTGAAGCTTTCTTT.

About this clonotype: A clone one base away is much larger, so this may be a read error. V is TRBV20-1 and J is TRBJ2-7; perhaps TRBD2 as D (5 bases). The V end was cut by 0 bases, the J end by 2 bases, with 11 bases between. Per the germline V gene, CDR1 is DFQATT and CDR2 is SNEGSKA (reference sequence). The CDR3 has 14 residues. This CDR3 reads CSARELAGPYEQYF. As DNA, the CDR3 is TGCAGTGCTAGAGAGCTGGCGGGCCCCTACGAGCAGTACTTC.

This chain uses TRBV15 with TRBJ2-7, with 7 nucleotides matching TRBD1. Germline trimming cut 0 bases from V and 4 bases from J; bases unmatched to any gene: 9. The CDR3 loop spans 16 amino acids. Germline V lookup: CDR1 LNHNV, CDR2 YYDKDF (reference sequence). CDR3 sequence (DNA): TGTGCCACCAGCAGAGATAAGGGGGCGTTAACTTACGAGCAGTACTTC. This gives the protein CATSRDKGALTYEQYF.

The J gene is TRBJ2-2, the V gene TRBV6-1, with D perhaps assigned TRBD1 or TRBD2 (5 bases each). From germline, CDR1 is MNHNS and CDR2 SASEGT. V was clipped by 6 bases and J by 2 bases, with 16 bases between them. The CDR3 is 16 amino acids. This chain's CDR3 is CASRAPGRSNTGELFF. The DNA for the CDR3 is TGTGCCAGCAGAGCACCGGGACGGAGTAACACCGGGGAGCTGTTTTTT.

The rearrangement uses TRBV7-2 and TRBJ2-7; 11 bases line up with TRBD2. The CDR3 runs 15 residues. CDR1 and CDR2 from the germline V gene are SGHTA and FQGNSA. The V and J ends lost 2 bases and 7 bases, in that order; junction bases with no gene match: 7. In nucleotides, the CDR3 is TGTGCCAGCAGCTTATATACTAGCGGGAGCGAGGAGCAGTACTTC. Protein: CASSLYTSGSEEQYF.

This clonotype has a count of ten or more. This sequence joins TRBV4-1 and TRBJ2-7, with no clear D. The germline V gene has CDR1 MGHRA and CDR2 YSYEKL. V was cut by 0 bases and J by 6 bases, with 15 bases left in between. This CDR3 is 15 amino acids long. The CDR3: CASSQDFTLLVEQYF. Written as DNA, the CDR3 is TGCGCCAGCAGCCAAGATTTCACACTCCTCGTCGAGCAGTACTTC.

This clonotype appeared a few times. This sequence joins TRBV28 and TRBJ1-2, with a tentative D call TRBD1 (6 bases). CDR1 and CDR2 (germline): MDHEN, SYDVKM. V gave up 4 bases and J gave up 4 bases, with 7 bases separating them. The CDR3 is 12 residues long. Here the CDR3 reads CASSSRGYGYTF. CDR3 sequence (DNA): TGTGCCAGCAGTTCCAGGGGCTATGGCTACACCTTC.

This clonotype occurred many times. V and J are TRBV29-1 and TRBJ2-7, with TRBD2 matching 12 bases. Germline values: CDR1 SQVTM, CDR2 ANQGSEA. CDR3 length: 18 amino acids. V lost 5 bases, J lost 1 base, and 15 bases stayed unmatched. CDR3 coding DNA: TGCAGCGTTCTGACACCGCCGGGACTAGCGGGTTTATCCTACGAGCAGTACTTC. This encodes CSVLTPPGLAGLSYEQYF.

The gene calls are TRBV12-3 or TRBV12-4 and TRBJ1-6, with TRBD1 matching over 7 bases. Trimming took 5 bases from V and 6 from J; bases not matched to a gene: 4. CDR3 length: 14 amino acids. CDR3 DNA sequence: TGTGCCAGCAGTGGACAGGAGACTAATTCACCCCTCCACTTT. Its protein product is CASSGQETNSPLHF.

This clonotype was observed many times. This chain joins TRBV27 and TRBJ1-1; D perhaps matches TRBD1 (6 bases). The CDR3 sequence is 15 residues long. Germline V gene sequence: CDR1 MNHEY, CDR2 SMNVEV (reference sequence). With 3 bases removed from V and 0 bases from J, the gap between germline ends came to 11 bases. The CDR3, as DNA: TGTGCCAGCAGTTTGGGGGGGCTGATGAACACTGAAGCTTTCTTT. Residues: CASSLGGLMNTEAFF.

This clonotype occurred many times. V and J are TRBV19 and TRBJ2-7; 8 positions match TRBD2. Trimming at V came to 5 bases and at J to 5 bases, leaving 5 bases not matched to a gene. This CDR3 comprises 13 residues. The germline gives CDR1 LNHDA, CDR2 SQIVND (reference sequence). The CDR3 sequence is CASSWAGGNEQYF. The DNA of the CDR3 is TGTGCCAGTAGTTGGGCGGGAGGCAACGAGCAGTACTTC.

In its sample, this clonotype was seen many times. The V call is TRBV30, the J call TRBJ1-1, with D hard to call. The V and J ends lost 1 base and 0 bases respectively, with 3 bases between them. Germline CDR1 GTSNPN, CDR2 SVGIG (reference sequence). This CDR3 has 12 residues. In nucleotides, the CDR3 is TGTGCCTGGAGTGCATTGAACACTGAAGCTTTCTTT. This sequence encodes CAWSALNTEAFF. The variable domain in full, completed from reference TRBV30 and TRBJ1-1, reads SQTIHQWPATLVQPVGSPLSLECTVEGTSNPNLYWYRQAAGRGLQLLFYSVGIGQISSEVPQNLSASRPQDRQFILSSKKLLLSDSGFYLCAWSALNTEAFFGQGTRLTVV.

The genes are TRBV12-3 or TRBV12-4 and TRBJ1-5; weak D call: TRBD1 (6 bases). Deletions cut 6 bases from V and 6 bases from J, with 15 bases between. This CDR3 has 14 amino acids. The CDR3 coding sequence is TGTGCCAGCAGCCCCGGGACAATTGTTCAGCCCCAGCATTTT. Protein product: CASSPGTIVQPQHF.

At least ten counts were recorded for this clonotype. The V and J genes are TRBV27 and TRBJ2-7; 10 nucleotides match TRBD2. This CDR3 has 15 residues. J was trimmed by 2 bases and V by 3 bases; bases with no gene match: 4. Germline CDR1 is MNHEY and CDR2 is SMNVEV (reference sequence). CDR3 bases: TGTGCCAGCAGTTTGAGTCTAGCGGGAGCCTACGAGCAGTACTTC. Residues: CASSLSLAGAYEQYF.

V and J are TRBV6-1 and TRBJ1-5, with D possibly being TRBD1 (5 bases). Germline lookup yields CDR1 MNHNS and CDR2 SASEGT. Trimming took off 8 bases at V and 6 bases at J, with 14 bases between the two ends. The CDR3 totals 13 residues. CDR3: CASFQGASQPQHF. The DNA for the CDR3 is TGTGCCAGCTTCCAAGGGGCGAGTCAGCCCCAGCATTTT.

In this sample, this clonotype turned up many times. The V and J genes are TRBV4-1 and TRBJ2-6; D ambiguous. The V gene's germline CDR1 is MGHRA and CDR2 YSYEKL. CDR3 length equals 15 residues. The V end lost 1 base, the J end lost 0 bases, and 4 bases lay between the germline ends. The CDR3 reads CASSQGDSGANVLTF. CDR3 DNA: TGCGCCAGCAGCCAAGGGGACTCTGGGGCCAACGTCCTGACTTTC.

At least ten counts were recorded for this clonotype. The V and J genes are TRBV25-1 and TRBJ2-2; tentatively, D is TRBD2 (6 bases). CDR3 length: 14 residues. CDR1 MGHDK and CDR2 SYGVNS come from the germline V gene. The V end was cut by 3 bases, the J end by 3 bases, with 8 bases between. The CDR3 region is CASSEGDYTGELFF. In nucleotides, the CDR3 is TGTGCCAGCAGTGAGGGGGACTACACCGGGGAGCTGTTTTTT.

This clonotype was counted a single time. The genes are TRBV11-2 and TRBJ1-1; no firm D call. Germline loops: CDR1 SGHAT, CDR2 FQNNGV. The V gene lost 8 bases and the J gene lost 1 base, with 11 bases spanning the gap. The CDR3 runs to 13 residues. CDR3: CASSPQPNTEAFF. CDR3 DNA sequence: TGTGCCAGCTCACCGCAACCGAACACTGAAGCTTTCTTT.